This passage covers 2 T cell receptor beta chains from one sample sequenced in a study of blood T cell repertoires in COVID-19. Assay used: immunoSEQ multiplex PCR; TCRdb lists only in-frame clones, some missing. The table records under 350,000 clones, about 93% of them present only once. The specimen was peripheral blood. Every receptor here comes from a woman younger than 45 with COVID-19, enrolled during active disease.

With regard to this clone: Other DNA sequences from this sample encode an identical CDR3 as well. The rearrangement joins TRBV7-9 to TRBJ2-7, with 7 bases identical to TRBD2. Looked up from germline, CDR1 is SEHNR and CDR2 is FQNEAQ (reference sequence). This CDR3 has 13 amino acids. The J segment lost 1 base and the V segment lost 5 bases, leaving 2 bases of the junction unmatched. The chain's CDR3 is CASSSSGSYEQYF. DNA for the CDR3: TGTGCCAGCAGCAGTAGCGGGTCCTACGAGCAGTACTTC.

CDR3 in amino acids: CASSEQGTTKTQYF. CDR3 in DNA: TGTGCCAGCAGTGAACAAGGGACTACTAAGACCCAGTACTTC. The V gene is TRBV2, the J gene TRBJ2-5; 7 nucleotides align to TRBD2. This CDR3 is 14 amino acids long. Germline V CDR1 and CDR2: SNHLY, FYNNEI. V dropped 2 bases and J dropped 6; count of bases not matched to a gene: 6.